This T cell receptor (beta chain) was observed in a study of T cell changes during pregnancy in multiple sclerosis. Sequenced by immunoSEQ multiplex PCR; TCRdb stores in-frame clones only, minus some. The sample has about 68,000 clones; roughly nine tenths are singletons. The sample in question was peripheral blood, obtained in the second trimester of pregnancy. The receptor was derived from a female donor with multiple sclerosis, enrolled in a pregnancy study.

The CDR3 nucleotides read TGCAGCGTTGGGCTAGCGGGTTACGAGCAGTACTTC. As protein: CSVGLAGYEQYF. This sequence joins TRBV29-1 and TRBJ2-7, with TRBD2 matching 8 bases. Per the germline V gene, CDR1 is SQVTM and CDR2 is ANQGSEA. The CDR3 has 12 residues. J lost 4 bases, V lost 4 bases, and 3 bases had no gene match.